This T cell receptor beta chain was captured by sequencing in a study of cytomegalovirus exposure and HLA in healthy donors (dated by TCRdb to the late 2010s). Regarding the complete study: In an earlier analysis of 450 to 750 of the donors, 276 Gb of sequence data and 95 million to 130 million unique TCR beta sequences from about 180 million T cells were reported. The number of typed donors differed by locus: 629-630 for A, B, C, DRB1 and DQB1; some 500 for DQA1; some 590 for DPA1; and roughly 490 for DPB1. About 280 gigabases of sequencing data and tens of millions of unique TCR sequences made up an early release that covered approximately 700 HLA-typed donors. The study profiled the T cell repertoires of 550 to 700 subjects by immunosequencing and related them to cytomegalovirus serostatus. Among roughly 370 genotyped donors of the cohort, an average of about 240,000 unique TCR beta nucleotide sequences were sequenced per donor, 15% to 20% of them non-productive. Because of strong linkage in the cohort, a handful of DR-DQ haplotypes were treated as single units for association and clustering. Of the roughly 400 genotyped donors, roughly 76% were placed in the genetic ancestry cluster associated with self-reported Caucasian donors. Both class I and class II loci were covered by HLA typing, at four-digit resolution. To study patterns of TCR occurrence, a later analysis re-analyzed previously published TCR beta repertoires from around 700 donors and added high-resolution HLA genotyping. The study aimed to test whether signatures of past pathogen exposure could be identified by cataloging public T cell receptors. Every discovery cohort repertoire had been produced on one sequencing platform. To predict cytomegalovirus infection status, the study combined high-throughput TCR immunosequencing, statistical association of individual TCRs with disease status, and machine learning. An earlier analysis of several hundred of the donors used high-throughput TCR beta sequencing to judge whether each TCR beta V gene segment behaved as functional or pseudogenic. A later genetic analysis took genome-wide SNP genotypes for about 55% of the 666 donors and used that subset as a discovery cohort. Donor age, sex, ethnicity and CMV serostatus were compiled alongside the repertoire data. In the later analysis, no new phenotypic data were used to find candidate immune exposures; instead, reliance was placed on TCR beta sequences and their occurrence across donors. In addition to the first cohort of about 650 subjects, a separate validation cohort of around 110 different subjects was used. Beyond this particular receptor, the publication reports: Because HLA typing was missing for some donors at each locus, association tests included only the typed subset. In both the original and validation cohorts, the classifier was reported to diagnose cytomegalovirus status with high specificity and sensitivity. A later analysis found that TCR association rates varied across HLA loci, with DRB1 alleles showing the most associated TCRs and HLA-C alleles the fewest. Most CMV-associated TCR beta chains appeared to be HLA-restricted in a later analysis, and the HLA associations seemed to be driven largely by CMV exposure. The study gave a list of about 170 TCR beta chains associated with cytomegalovirus. A few of the identified cytomegalovirus-associated TCR beta chains were confirmed in vitro to be specific for cytomegalovirus antigens. CMV serostatus was the only immune exposure information available for the cohort. The earlier analysis of a few hundred of the donors excluded approximately 15 rarely observed V segments, including chromosome 9 orphons, because counts were too low. Most TCR sequences were observed very rarely across donors, whereas some public TCRs were present in many individuals. The authors suggested that the approach could potentially be extended to other disease states and immunological phenotypes. In an earlier analysis of 587 of the donors, most TCR beta V segments were observed in productive rearrangements about 87% or about 30% of the time, broadly matching IMGT annotations. In a later analysis, HLA-associated TCR beta chains were found to be more clonally expanded and to have lower generation probabilities than equally common non-associated chains. Correlated functional status among segregating V segments might be attributable to linkage disequilibrium, but an unknown experimental factor could not be ruled out. Some IMGT-functional V segments, including TRBV6-2 and TRBV6-3, could not be told apart with the 87-base-pair reads, so those segments were excluded. A cluster of highly shared sequence variants was judged likely to represent a technical artifact of the sequencing pipeline. Several of the top co-occurrence clusters appeared to be linked to parvovirus B19, influenza, CMV and Epstein-Barr virus, according to a later analysis. Only TCR beta chains were sequenced in this cohort, and the absence of alpha or paired-chain data limited detectable features. Presence/absence analyses assumed roughly uniform sequencing depth across donors, an assumption that may not hold. In a later genetic analysis, fewer N-insertions in productive TCRs were reported among donors in an Asian-associated ancestry cluster than the roughly 640-donor mean. A later genetic analysis associated a missense DCLRE1C variant with V-gene and J-gene trimming of TCR beta chains, and an independent cohort replicated the association. A further reported finding was that TCR beta sequences accurately predicted the HLA-A and HLA-B alleles for most subjects in the first cohort. Specific HLA alleles were associated with 15,000 to 20,000 TCR beta sequences at a false discovery rate of 0.05 in a later analysis. When HLA alleles, especially DR and DQ, strongly co-occurred, TCR associations were difficult to assign to individual alleles.

The cohort consisted of more than 650 healthy bone marrow donors. At the time of sampling, all cohort members were nominally healthy, though unrecorded immune exposures were likely present. The donor tested CMV seronegative and was one of the 352 seronegative cohort members. Every donor gave a peripheral blood sample, and the peripheral blood mononuclear cells from that sample were used for TCR beta sequencing. The Qiagen DNeasy Blood Extraction Kit was used to extract genomic DNA from the blood cell samples. CDR1 and CDR2 are read off the germline V gene (reference sequence) as SGHNT and YYREEE. The CDR3 has 15 amino acids, counting the end cysteine and phenylalanine. Only the CDR3 DNA is retained, 45 bases long and in frame from the first base. Germline trimming amounts to 4 bases on V and 4 bases on J, with 7 as the count of junction bases outside the gene matches. Of note for this clone: It lacks a known antigen. Per-base quality was not reported, and no clone a single base away is much larger than it.

Library generation was performed with the immunoSEQ multiplex PCR assay. For the multiplex PCR, a mixture combining 60 forward primers for TCR Vbeta segments and 13 reverse primers for TCR Jbeta segments was used. The CDR3 region of rearranged TCR beta genes was amplified from genomic DNA with a multiplex PCR assay. On the Illumina HiSeq System, the amplified TCR beta libraries were sequenced as 87-base-pair reads. As for the authors' bioinformatics: A later analysis tallied around 87 million unique TCR beta chains across the 666 repertoires, and approximately 11 million of those chains were shared by two or more donors. To remove PCR and sequencing errors, raw reads were error-corrected and collapsed into unique sequences using a nearest-neighbor algorithm that merged closely related sequences. To assign V, D and J gene segments, CDR3 sequences were aligned to IMGT reference sequences. Each retained sequence needed at least a six-nucleotide match to both a V gene segment and a J gene segment. Rearrangements were classified as productive when the CDR3 lacked stop codons and remained in frame with V and J, and all other rearrangements were classified as non-productive. Following IMGT convention, CDR3 was defined as the stretch from the second conserved V-encoded cysteine up to the conserved J-encoded phenylalanine. The earlier analysis of 587 of the donors excluded any sequence lacking an unambiguous match to a single V gene segment. An earlier analysis of over 450 of the donors classified V segments as functional when productive rearrangements were above 56.7% and as segregating when the standard deviation between donors was above 5%. A statistical classification framework was developed to diagnose cytomegalovirus status using the catalog of TCR beta chain sequences. A later analysis assigned V and J genes by comparing TCR nucleotide sequences with IMGT/GENE-DB human TR gene sequences. The TCRdist pipeline was used in a later analysis to assign CDR3 sequences and most-parsimonious VDJ recombination scenarios. In a later analysis, each TCR beta chain was defined by its CDR3 amino acid sequence together with its V-gene family, and reads lacking a unique V-gene family were excluded. To address suspected cross-contamination and a sequencing artifact, a later analysis removed approximately 600 highly shared, low-generation-probability nucleotide sequences. In a later analysis, a clonal expansion index for each public chain was calculated from normalized within-repertoire ranks of inferred template counts. In a later analysis, generation probabilities were computed with a VDJ recombination model fitted to out-of-frame rearrangements, and the resulting probabilities were checked against IGoR. A later analysis scored TCR-TCR, TCR-HLA and TCR-CMV co-occurrence with hypergeometric tests, applying a repertoire-size bias correction to TCR pairs. False discovery rates were estimated in a later analysis by permuting HLA or CMV assignments 20 times. A later analysis grouped co-occurring TCRs with DBSCAN, adding TCRdist sequence similarity when clustering within HLA-allele-positive subsets. Repertoires with fewer than 30,000 or more than 120,000 public chains were left out of co-occurrence clustering, as were about 5 repertoires with anomalous nucleotide sharing. Sourced from immuneACCESS, this table was stored by TCRdb with only in-frame sequences that have V and J called. A share of the clones is absent; for the studies checked, an unresolved V gene accounts for under half, and the remainder has no known explanation. D and trimming were read from the DNA, whereas the V and J calls and clone size are those reported in that table. Within this sample are 210,000 or so clones, with about 85% of them counted one time only. 0.2% to 0.3% of the sample goes to the ten largest clones.

The rearrangement combines TRBV5-4 with TRBJ2-1; 8 bases in the junction line up with TRBD2. The sequencing input was PBMCs. The clonotype comes from a girl aged 2-10 years in good health and CMV-seronegative. The sequenced DNA: TGTGCCAGCAGCCTCGGGAGGGCCGGGTACAATGAGCAGTTCTTC. This translates into CASSLGRAGYNEQFF.